These 2 T cell receptor beta chains were sequenced from one sample in a study of tumor-infiltrating lymphocytes in primary liver carcinoma. From around 520 ng of total RNA, TCR beta-specific cDNA was reverse-transcribed using a constant-region primer. It was through three nested multiplex PCR rounds of slightly modified ARM-PCR that TCR beta libraries arose. A C-beta reverse primer and TRBV1-TRBV30 forward primers served in each of the first two PCR rounds, at 10 cycles apiece. TCRdb independently ran MiXCR on the multiplex PCR reads; one entry per CDR3 protein. The repertoire holds about 330,000 distinct CDR3 sequences, with approximately 65% as singletons. Unsorted whole blood supplied the blood RNA, and germline DNA was isolated too. Input material: peripheral blood. These receptors all stem from a man in his forties with primary liver carcinoma and hepatitis B virus infection.

With regard to this clonotype: The junction departs from the called germline gene at one end, perhaps through a read error. The chain is built from TRBV5-5 and TRBJ2-1, with D perhaps TRBD1 (5 bases). Germline V gene lookup returns CDR1 SGHKS and CDR2 YYEKEE (reference sequence). This CDR3 spans 16 amino acids. Here the CDR3 DNA reads TGTGCCAGCAACTTGGCCGGCAAGTCCCTGGGGCATGAGCAGTTCTTC. The encoded protein is CASNLAGKSLGHEQFF.

This chain uses TRBV6-4 with TRBJ2-3, with no clear D. Germline loops: CDR1 MRHNA, CDR2 SNTAGT. Between the trimmed V and J ends, which lost 5 bases and 5 bases, there was a span of 8 bases. This CDR3 comprises 12 residues. The CDR3 protein is CASSMDGDTQYF. CDR3 nucleotide sequence: TGTGCCAGCAGTATGGACGGAGATACGCAGTATTTT.